This TCR beta chain was obtained from a study of blood T cell repertoires in COVID-19. Study information: PBMCs, B-cell-depleted T cells, or T cells provided the cDNA or gDNA that made up the material.

In the authors' workflow: Reference gene primer amplification yielded estimated nucleated cell counts. The assay was immunoSEQ multiplex PCR, and TCRdb's table has in-frame clones only and misses some. That table is the source of V, J and clone size, and D and trimming were worked out from the DNA. The sample lists 200,000 to 300,000 clones; roughly 91% were seen once. This receptor was obtained from a woman aged 35 to 49 who had recovered from COVID-19. Sequenced input: peripheral blood.

This CDR3 reads CASKATGNQPQHF. In DNA, the CDR3 is TGTGCCAGCAAGGCGACAGGGAATCAGCCCCAGCATTTT. The V and J genes are TRBV2 and TRBJ1-5, with 7 nucleotides matching TRBD1. The length of the CDR3 is 13 residues. The junction had 4 bases not matched to a gene; V was cut back by 7 bases and J by 4 bases. CDR1 and CDR2 from the germline V gene are SNHLY and FYNNEI.